The clone carrying this TCR beta chain was observed a single time. Its antigen is as yet unknown. Trimming removed 5 bases from V and 4 bases from J, with 20 bases in between. The CDR3 has 16 amino acids. Germline values: CDR1 PRHDT, CDR2 FYEKMQ (reference sequence). The sample is drawn from a study of beta chain features in type 1 diabetes. General study results and limits: Any HLA type influence on TCRB rearrangement was left unresolved here. For type 1 diabetes patients, VDJ junctions showed fewer insertions and more deletions. Any PCR bias toward short templates would affect both groups alike. Shorter TCRB CDR3s, moderately but significantly so, marked every one of the four CD4+ subsets in Type 1 diabetes patients.

Every bit of the isolated RNA underwent reverse transcription, so sequencing read expressed TCRB transcripts. Data came from immunoSEQ multiplex PCR; TCRdb stores just in-frame clones and leaves some out. The data show around 250,000 clones, 55% to 70% seen once. Source material: naive CD4+ T cells from blood. The sequence came from a man under 40 in good health. The chain employs TRBV13 and TRBJ1-2, with D possibly matching TRBD1 (6 bases). The CDR3 sequence is CASSNPGGLGGYGYTF. CDR3 nucleotides: TGTGCCAGCAGCAACCCCGGGGGCCTCGGGGGCTATGGCTACACCTTC.